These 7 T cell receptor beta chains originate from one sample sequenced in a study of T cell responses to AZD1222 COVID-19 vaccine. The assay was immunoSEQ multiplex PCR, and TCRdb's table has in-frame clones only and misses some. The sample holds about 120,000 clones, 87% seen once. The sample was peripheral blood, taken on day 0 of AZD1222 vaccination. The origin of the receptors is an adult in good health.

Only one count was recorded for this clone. The CDR3 coding sequence is TGTGCCAGCAGCTGGTCTAGCGGGGGTATAGAGACCCAGTACTTC. It encodes CASSWSSGGIETQYF. The rearrangement uses TRBV11-2 and TRBJ2-5; 10 bases fit TRBD2. Per germline, CDR1 SGHAT and CDR2 FQNNGV. V was clipped by 4 bases and J by 4 bases; unmatched bases: 6. The CDR3 extends over 15 amino acids.

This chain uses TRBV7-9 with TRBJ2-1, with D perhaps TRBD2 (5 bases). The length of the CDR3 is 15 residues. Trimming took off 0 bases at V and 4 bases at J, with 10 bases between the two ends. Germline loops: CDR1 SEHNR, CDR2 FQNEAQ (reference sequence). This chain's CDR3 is CASSLAGLEYNEQFF. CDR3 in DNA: TGTGCCAGCAGCTTAGCAGGACTTGAATACAATGAGCAGTTCTTC. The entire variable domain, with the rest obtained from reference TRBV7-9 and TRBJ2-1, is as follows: DTGVSQNPRHKITKRGQNVTFRCDPISEHNRLYWYRQTLGQGPEFLTYFQNEAQLEKSRLLSDRFSAERPKGSFSTLEIQRTEQGDSAMYLCASSLAGLEYNEQFFGPGTRLTVL.

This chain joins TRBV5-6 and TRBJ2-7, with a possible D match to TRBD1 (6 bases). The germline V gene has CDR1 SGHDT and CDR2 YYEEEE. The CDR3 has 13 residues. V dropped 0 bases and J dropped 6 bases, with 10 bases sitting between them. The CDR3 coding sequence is TGTGCCAGCAGCTTGGTGGGGGCTGGCGAGCAGTACTTC. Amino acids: CASSLVGAGEQYF. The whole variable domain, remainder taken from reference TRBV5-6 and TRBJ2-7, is DAGVTQSPTHLIKTRGQQVTLRCSPKSGHDTVSWYQQALGQGPQFIFQYYEEEERQRGNFPDRFSGHQFPNYSSELNVNALLLGDSALYLCASSLVGAGEQYFGPGTRLTVT.

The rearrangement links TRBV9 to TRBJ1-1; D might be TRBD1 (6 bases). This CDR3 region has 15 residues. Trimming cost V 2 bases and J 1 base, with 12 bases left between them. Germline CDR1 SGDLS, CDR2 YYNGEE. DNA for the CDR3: TGTGCCAGCAGCGTCGACAGGATTCCGAACACTGAAGCTTTCTTT. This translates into CASSVDRIPNTEAFF. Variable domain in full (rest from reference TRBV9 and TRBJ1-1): DSGVTQTPKHLITATGQRVTLRCSPRSGDLSVYWYQQSLDQGLQFLIQYYNGEERAKGNILERFSAQQFPDLHSELNLSSLELGDSALYFCASSVDRIPNTEAFFGQGTRLTVV.

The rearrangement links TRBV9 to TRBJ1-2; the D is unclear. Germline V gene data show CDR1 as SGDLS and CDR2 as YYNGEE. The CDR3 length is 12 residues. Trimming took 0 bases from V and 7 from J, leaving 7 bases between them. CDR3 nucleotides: TGTGCCAGCAGCGTAGGGGTCTCTGGCTACACCTTC. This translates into CASSVGVSGYTF.

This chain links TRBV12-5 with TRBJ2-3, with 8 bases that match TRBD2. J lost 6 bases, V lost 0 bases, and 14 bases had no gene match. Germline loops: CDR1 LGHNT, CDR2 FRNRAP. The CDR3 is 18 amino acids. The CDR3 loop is CASGLVRSNGGALDTQYF. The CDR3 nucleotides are TGTGCTAGTGGTTTGGTAAGGTCTAACGGGGGGGCTTTGGATACGCAGTATTTT.

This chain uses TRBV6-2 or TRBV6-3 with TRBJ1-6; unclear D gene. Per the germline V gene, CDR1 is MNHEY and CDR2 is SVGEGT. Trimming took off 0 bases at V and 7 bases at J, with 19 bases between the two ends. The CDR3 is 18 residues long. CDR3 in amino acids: CASSYSASSTLGNSPLHF. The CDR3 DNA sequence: TGTGCCAGCAGTTACTCGGCCTCTTCTACCCTCGGGAATTCACCCCTCCACTTT.